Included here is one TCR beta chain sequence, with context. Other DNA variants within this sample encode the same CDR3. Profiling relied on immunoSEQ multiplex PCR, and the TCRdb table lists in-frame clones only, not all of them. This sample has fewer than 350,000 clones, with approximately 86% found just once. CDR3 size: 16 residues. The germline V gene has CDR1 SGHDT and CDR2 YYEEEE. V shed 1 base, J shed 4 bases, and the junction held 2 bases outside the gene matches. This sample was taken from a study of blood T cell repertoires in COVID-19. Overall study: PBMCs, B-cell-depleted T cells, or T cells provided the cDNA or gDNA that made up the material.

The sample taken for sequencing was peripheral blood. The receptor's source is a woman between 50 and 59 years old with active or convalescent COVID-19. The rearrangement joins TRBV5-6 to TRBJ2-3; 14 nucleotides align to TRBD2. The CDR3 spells CASSLLTSGRADTQYF. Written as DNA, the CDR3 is TGTGCCAGCAGCTTGCTGACTAGCGGGAGGGCAGATACGCAGTATTTT.